These 2 T cell receptor beta chains originate from one sample sequenced in a study of shared clonotypes between healthy human individuals. Produced via immunoSEQ multiplex PCR; TCRdb's table is partial and in-frame only. The data hold 950,000 to 1,100,000 clones, with about 75% observed a single time. The sample was memory CD4+ T cells sorted from blood. Subset specified: CD45RA-negative fraction. Receptors were obtained from a man between 18 and 35 years old in good health.

This chain connects TRBV2 to TRBJ1-2; 7 nucleotides line up with TRBD1. Germline V lookup: CDR1 SNHLY, CDR2 FYNNEI. The CDR3 runs 11 residues. Trimming cost V 7 bases and J 7 bases; bases outside gene matches: 3. The CDR3 region is CASTSGGGYTF. CDR3 nucleotide sequence: TGTGCCAGCACCTCAGGGGGTGGCTACACCTTC.

The chain combines TRBV18 with TRBJ2-3, with D hard to call. CDR3 length equals 13 residues. V gave up 3 bases and J gave up 9 bases, with 13 bases separating them. Germline CDR1 reads KGHSH; CDR2 reads LQKENI. In DNA, the CDR3 is TGTGCCAGCTCACCTACGACACTCCAGACGCAGTATTTT. This gives the protein CASSPTTLQTQYF.